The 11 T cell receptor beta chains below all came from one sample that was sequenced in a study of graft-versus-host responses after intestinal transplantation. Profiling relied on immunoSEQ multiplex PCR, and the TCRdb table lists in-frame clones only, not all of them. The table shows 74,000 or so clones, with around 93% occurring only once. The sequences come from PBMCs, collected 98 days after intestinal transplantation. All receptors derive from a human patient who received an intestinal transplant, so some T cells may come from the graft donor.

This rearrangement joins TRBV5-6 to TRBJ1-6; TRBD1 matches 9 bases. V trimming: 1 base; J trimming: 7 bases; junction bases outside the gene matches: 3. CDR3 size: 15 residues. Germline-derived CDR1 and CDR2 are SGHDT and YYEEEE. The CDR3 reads CASSLTGTGNSPLHF. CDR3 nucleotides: TGTGCCAGCAGCTTGACCGGGACAGGGAATTCACCCCTCCACTTT.

CDR3 in amino acids: CASSWGQMFINEQFF. The CDR3 bases are TGCGCCAGCAGCTGGGGCCAAATGTTCATCAATGAGCAGTTCTTC. This chain connects TRBV5-1 to TRBJ2-1; the D gene is possibly TRBD1 (5 bases). V gave up 3 bases and J gave up 6 bases, with 16 bases separating them. The germline V gene has CDR1 SGHRS and CDR2 YFSETQ. This CDR3 comprises 15 residues.

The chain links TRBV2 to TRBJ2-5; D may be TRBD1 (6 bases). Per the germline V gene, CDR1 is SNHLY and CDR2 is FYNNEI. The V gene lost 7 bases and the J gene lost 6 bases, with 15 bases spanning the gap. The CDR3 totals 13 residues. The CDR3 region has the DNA TGTGCCAGCATCGGTACGGGACAAAAGACCCAGTACTTC. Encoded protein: CASIGTGQKTQYF.

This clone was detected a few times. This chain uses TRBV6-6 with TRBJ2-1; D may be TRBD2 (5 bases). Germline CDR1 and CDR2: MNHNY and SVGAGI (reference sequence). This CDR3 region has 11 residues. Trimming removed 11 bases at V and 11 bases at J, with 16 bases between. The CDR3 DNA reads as TGTGCCTCCCTTCGGGGATTACAGCAGTTCTTC. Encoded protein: CASLRGLQQFF.

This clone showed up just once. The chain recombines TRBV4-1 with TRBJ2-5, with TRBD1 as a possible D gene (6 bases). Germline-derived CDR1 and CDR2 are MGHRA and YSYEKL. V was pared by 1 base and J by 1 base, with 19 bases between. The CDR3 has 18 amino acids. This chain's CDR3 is CASSQVEGESEAQETQYF. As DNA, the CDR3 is TGCGCCAGCAGCCAAGTTGAGGGGGAGTCGGAGGCCCAAGAGACCCAGTACTTC.

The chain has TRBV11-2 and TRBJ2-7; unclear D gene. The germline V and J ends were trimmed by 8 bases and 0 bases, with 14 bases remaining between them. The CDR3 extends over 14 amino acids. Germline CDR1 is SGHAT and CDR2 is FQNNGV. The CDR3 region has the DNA TGTGCCAGCGGGCCCCAGAGTCTCTCCTACGAGCAGTACTTC. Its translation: CASGPQSLSYEQYF.

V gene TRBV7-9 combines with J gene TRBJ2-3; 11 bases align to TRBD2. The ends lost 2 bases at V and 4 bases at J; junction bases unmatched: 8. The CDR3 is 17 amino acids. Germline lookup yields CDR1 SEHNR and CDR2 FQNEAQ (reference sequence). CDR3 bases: TGTGCCAGCAGCTTACCCACTAGCGGGAGTAGGCCAGATACGCAGTATTTT. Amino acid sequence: CASSLPTSGSRPDTQYF.

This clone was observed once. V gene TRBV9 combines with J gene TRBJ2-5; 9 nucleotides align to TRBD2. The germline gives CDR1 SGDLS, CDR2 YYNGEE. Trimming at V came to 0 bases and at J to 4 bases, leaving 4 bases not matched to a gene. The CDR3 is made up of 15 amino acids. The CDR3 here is CASSVEGLALETQYF. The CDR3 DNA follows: TGTGCCAGCAGCGTAGAGGGACTAGCCTTAGAGACCCAGTACTTC.

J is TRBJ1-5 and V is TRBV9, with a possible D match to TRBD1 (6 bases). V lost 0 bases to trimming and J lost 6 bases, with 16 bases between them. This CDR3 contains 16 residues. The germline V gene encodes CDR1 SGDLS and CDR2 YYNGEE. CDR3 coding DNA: TGTGCCAGCAGCGTAGGGGATGAGGGGGGGGTTCAGCCCCAGCATTTT. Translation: CASSVGDEGGVQPQHF.

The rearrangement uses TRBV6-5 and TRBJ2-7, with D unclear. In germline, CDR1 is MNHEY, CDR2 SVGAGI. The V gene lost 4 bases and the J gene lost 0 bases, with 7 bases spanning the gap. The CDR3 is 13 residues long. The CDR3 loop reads CASSFESSYEQYF. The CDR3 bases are TGTGCCAGCAGTTTCGAGAGCTCCTACGAGCAGTACTTC.

This CDR3 is CASIPLAGGPLVEQFF. The CDR3 DNA sequence: TGTGCCAGCATCCCCCTAGCGGGAGGGCCTTTGGTTGAGCAGTTCTTC. The chain combines TRBV27 with TRBJ2-1; TRBD2 matches 12 bases. CDR3 length: 16 amino acids. J lost 9 bases, V lost 7 bases, and 13 bases had no gene match. Germline CDR1 and CDR2: MNHEY and SMNVEV (reference sequence).